The table lists the clone carrying this T cell receptor beta chain with a few counts. The antigen remains unidentified. The data originate from a study of T cell repertoires in aging, cancer and after chemotherapy. Background on the study: Donor ages fell into six groups from 30 or younger up to 70 or older. Healthy donor repertoires were recorded over several months to years and showed clear clonal overlap. The study, taken as a whole, reports: Median generation probability rose over the chemotherapy interval in each cancer cohort, suggesting rebound thymic output. Age-matched healthy donors had significantly more diverse, less clonal blood TCR repertoires than untreated cancer patients.

A mixed TRB-A/B primer pool amplified rearranged TRB by multiplex touch-down PCR. TCRdb reprocessed the multiplex PCR reads with MiXCR, giving one entry per CDR3 protein. The sample shows thousands of distinct CDR3 sequences, 32% of them seen only once. Trimming removed 2 bases from V and 6 bases from J; junction bases left unmatched: 8. The CDR3 is made up of 15 amino acids. CDR1 SGHRS and CDR2 YFSETQ come from the germline V gene. Peripheral blood genomic DNA, not sorted cells or RNA, was the template. This sequence originates from a human donor in good health. Material: blood. This chain links TRBV5-1 with TRBJ2-7; 10 bases match TRBD1. The CDR3 DNA is TGCGCCAGCAGCTTCTCCGGGACAGGGGTCCGCGAGCAGTACTTC. This gives the protein CASSFSGTGVREQYF.